A single sample is the source of the 6 T cell receptor beta chains below, sequenced in a study of blood T cell repertoires in COVID-19. Profiling relied on immunoSEQ multiplex PCR, and the TCRdb table lists in-frame clones only, not all of them. The sample includes approximately 270,000 clones, around nine tenths of them seen just once. Material: peripheral blood. These receptors were collected from a man older than 75 with acute or convalescent COVID-19.

This chain links TRBV19 with TRBJ2-5, with TRBD2 matching over 8 bases. V dropped 4 bases and J dropped 2; count of bases not matched to a gene: 9. The CDR3 covers 16 residues. The V gene's germline CDR1 is LNHDA and CDR2 SQIVND (reference sequence). CDR3 coding DNA: TGTGCCAGTAGTAGGCCTGGGCCTAGCGGGCAAGAGACCCAGTACTTC. Its translation is CASSRPGPSGQETQYF.

The chain joins TRBV24-1 to TRBJ1-2; D remains unclear. The CDR3 loop spans 12 amino acids. V was shortened by 4 bases and J by 7 bases, with 9 bases between the two germline ends. Germline CDR1 and CDR2: KGHDR and SFDVKD. CDR3 protein: CATSDLYGGYTF. The DNA of the CDR3 is TGTGCCACCAGTGACCTATATGGTGGCTACACCTTC.

The chain is built from TRBV27 and TRBJ2-3; 11 nucleotides match TRBD2. CDR3 length: 17 amino acids. Germline lookup yields CDR1 MNHEY and CDR2 SMNVEV (reference sequence). V was clipped by 6 bases and J by 4 bases; unmatched bases: 12. The CDR3 loop is CASSPLSGRANPDTQYF. The CDR3 nucleotides are TGTGCCAGCAGCCCTCTTAGCGGGAGGGCCAATCCAGATACGCAGTATTTT.

The chain is built from TRBV18 and TRBJ2-7, with D maybe TRBD1 (6 bases). Deletions cut 1 base from V and 6 bases from J, with 16 bases between. The CDR3 consists of 15 residues. CDR1 is KGHSH, CDR2 LQKENI, per germline. The CDR3 nucleotides are TGTGCCAGCTCACCACGGACAGCCCAAGGCAGCGAGCAGTACTTC. This codes for CASSPRTAQGSEQYF.

The chain recombines TRBV6-2 or TRBV6-3 with TRBJ1-5; D gene unclear. The germline V and J ends were trimmed by 4 bases and 4 bases, with 14 bases remaining between them. Germline CDR1 and CDR2: MNHEY and SVGEGT. The CDR3 has 15 residues. In DNA form, the CDR3 reads TGTGCCAGCAGTTCCTCTCGGTTGTCAAATCAGCCCCAGCATTTT. Translating it yields CASSSSRLSNQPQHF.

The chain recombines TRBV2 with TRBJ2-7; the match to TRBD1 covers 10 bases. Trimming at V came to 8 bases and at J to 5 bases, leaving 12 bases not matched to a gene. This CDR3 is built from 15 residues. Germline CDR1 is SNHLY and CDR2 is FYNNEI. The CDR3 protein is CASLKTGGAGNEQYF. In DNA, the CDR3 is TGTGCCAGCTTAAAGACAGGGGGCGCTGGAAACGAGCAGTACTTC.